This entry lists 18 T cell receptor beta chains sequenced from one sample in a study of T cell responses to AZD1222 COVID-19 vaccine. The repertoire was sequenced with immunoSEQ multiplex PCR; TCRdb's copy has only in-frame clones and lacks some. The table records about 150,000 clones, roughly 92% of them present only once. The sequences come from peripheral blood, collected on day 0 of AZD1222 vaccination. The origin of the receptors is an adult in good health.

Only a few counts were recorded for this clone. The V gene is TRBV19, the J gene TRBJ1-1; TRBD1 aligns across 8 bases. Germline CDR1 is LNHDA and CDR2 is SQIVND (reference sequence). The CDR3 has 18 amino acids. V shed 0 bases and J 1 base; nucleotides not matched to a gene: 10. The CDR3 DNA follows: TGTGCCAGTAGTATAGAGGGCCAGGGGGCGAGCTGGAACACTGAAGCTTTCTTT. Translated: CASSIEGQGASWNTEAFF.

The chain carries TRBV18 and TRBJ2-7, with 8 bases aligning to TRBD1. Germline CDR1 is KGHSH and CDR2 is LQKENI. Losses at the gene ends were 5 bases for V and 3 bases for J; bases not matched to a gene: 6. The CDR3 spans 14 residues. The CDR3 DNA sequence: TGTGCCAGCTCAACCGGCGGGACAGGCTACGAGCAGTACTTC. Encoded protein: CASSTGGTGYEQYF.

The chain is built from TRBV5-1 and TRBJ2-5, with 14 nucleotides matching TRBD2. Per germline, CDR1 SGHRS and CDR2 YFSETQ. The V gene end was trimmed by 4 bases and the J gene end by 3 bases; junction bases not matched to a gene: 5. This CDR3 contains 16 residues. CDR3 sequence (DNA): TGCGCCAGCAGCAGGACTAGCGGGAGGTTTGAAGAGACCCAGTACTTC. Translated, it gives CASSRTSGRFEETQYF.

V and J are TRBV9 and TRBJ2-5; D gene uncertain. The germline gives CDR1 SGDLS, CDR2 YYNGEE. Trimming removed 0 bases from V and 0 bases from J, with 6 bases in between. This CDR3 is built from 14 residues. The CDR3 is CASSVGTDQETQYF. In nucleotides, the CDR3 is TGTGCCAGCAGCGTAGGTACGGACCAAGAGACCCAGTACTTC.

This clone was counted once. This chain uses TRBV5-1 with TRBJ1-2; D unresolved. CDR3 size: 14 residues. V was clipped by 0 bases and J by 3 bases, with 9 bases between them. CDR1 and CDR2 from the germline V gene are SGHRS and YFSETQ. The CDR3 DNA reads as TGCGCCAGCAGCTTGGAATCCCTGGACTATGGCTACACCTTC. The encoded protein is CASSLESLDYGYTF. The full variable domain, completed using reference TRBV5-1 and TRBJ1-2, is KAGVTQTPRYLIKTRGQQVTLSCSPISGHRSVSWYQQTPGQGLQFLFEYFSETQRNKGNFPGRFSGRQFSNSRSEMNVSTLELGDSALYLCASSLESLDYGYTFGSGTRLTVV.

The chain employs TRBV29-1 and TRBJ1-1; unclear D gene. Per germline, CDR1 SQVTM and CDR2 ANQGSEA. V shed 6 bases and J shed 0 bases, with 11 bases lying between them. CDR3 size: 13 residues. CDR3 sequence (DNA): TGCAGCGTAGATCCGACGGTGAACACTGAAGCTTTCTTT. Encoded protein: CSVDPTVNTEAFF.

The CDR3 sequence: CASSPTAGGSYEQYF. In DNA form, the CDR3 reads TGTGCCAGCAGCCCGACGGCCGGGGGTTCCTACGAGCAGTACTTC. The chain employs TRBV2 and TRBJ2-7; perhaps TRBD2 as D (6 bases). Germline V gene lookup returns CDR1 SNHLY and CDR2 FYNNEI. The CDR3 is 15 residues long. Trimming removed 6 bases from V and 1 base from J, with 16 bases in between.

The J gene is TRBJ1-6, the V gene TRBV7-9; D is unresolved. Germline V gene sequence: CDR1 SEHNR, CDR2 FQNEAQ (reference sequence). Trimming left V 1 base short and J 14 bases short, with 12 bases between. The CDR3 has 13 amino acids. The CDR3 region is CASSLGPQLTLHF. CDR3 sequence (DNA): TGTGCCAGCAGCTTAGGGCCCCAATTAACCCTCCACTTT.

The chain has TRBV30 and TRBJ2-7, with TRBD2 matching 9 bases. Germline lookup yields CDR1 GTSNPN and CDR2 SVGIG (reference sequence). This CDR3 has 16 residues. Germline trimming cut 0 bases from V and 1 base from J; bases unmatched to any gene: 7. The CDR3 nucleotides read TGTGCCTGGAGTGTTAGTATAGCGGGAGATTCCTACGAGCAGTACTTC. It encodes CAWSVSIAGDSYEQYF.

The chain has TRBV5-1 and TRBJ2-7; TRBD1 is a possible D gene (6 bases). Trimming pared 2 bases from V and 6 bases from J, leaving 12 bases between. The CDR3 length is 13 residues. From germline, CDR1 is SGHRS and CDR2 YFSETQ. The CDR3 DNA is TGCGCCAGCAGCTTAACAGGGTATGGCGAGCAGTACTTC. Amino acids: CASSLTGYGEQYF.

As for this clone: In the same sample, other DNA sequences code for this CDR3. This rearrangement joins TRBV6-5 to TRBJ2-2; D gene uncertain. The CDR3 is 13 amino acids. With 2 bases removed from V and 4 bases from J, the gap between germline ends came to 5 bases. The germline V gene encodes CDR1 MNHEY and CDR2 SVGAGI. The CDR3 region has the DNA TGTGCCAGCAGTTACGACGGCACCGGGGAGCTGTTTTTT. It yields the protein CASSYDGTGELFF.

The chain joins TRBV30 to TRBJ1-1; maybe TRBD1 (5 bases). The V end lost 5 bases, the J end lost 2 bases, and 12 bases lay between the germline ends. The CDR3 has 13 amino acids. Germline CDR1 reads GTSNPN; CDR2 reads SVGIG (reference sequence). CDR3 region: CAWRGGSNTEAFF. CDR3 nucleotides: TGTGCCTGGCGGGGGGGGTCTAACACTGAAGCTTTCTTT.

The chain is built from TRBV2 and TRBJ2-5; tentative D call: TRBD1 (5 bases). The germline V and J ends were trimmed by 8 bases and 4 bases, with 14 bases remaining between them. Germline V gives CDR1 SNHLY, CDR2 FYNNEI. The CDR3 consists of 13 residues. The CDR3 bases are TGTGCCAGCGTTAGGGGTGTGGGAGAGACCCAGTACTTC. Translating gives CASVRGVGETQYF.

The rearrangement links TRBV7-9 to TRBJ1-1; no reliable D call. The ends were cut back, 1 base at V and 10 bases at J, with 13 bases in the middle. CDR1 SEHNR and CDR2 FQNEAQ come from the germline V gene (reference sequence). CDR3 size: 13 residues. The CDR3 protein is CASSLVATTPAFF. Written as DNA, the CDR3 is TGTGCCAGCAGCTTAGTGGCCACTACGCCAGCTTTCTTT.

This chain links TRBV7-9 with TRBJ1-4; D is possibly TRBD1 (5 bases). Trimming left V 3 bases short and J 6 bases short, with 14 bases between. Germline assignment: CDR1 SEHNR and CDR2 FQNEAQ (reference sequence). This CDR3 spans 15 amino acids. The CDR3 DNA reads TGTGCCAGCAGCTTGTTCGGGGGTTCGGATGAAAAACTGTTTTTT. Translation gives CASSLFGGSDEKLFF. The whole variable domain, filled in from reference TRBV7-9 and TRBJ1-4, reads DTGVSQNPRHKITKRGQNVTFRCDPISEHNRLYWYRQTLGQGPEFLTYFQNEAQLEKSRLLSDRFSAERPKGSFSTLEIQRTEQGDSAMYLCASSLFGGSDEKLFFGSGTQLSVL.

This clone was seen only a few times. CDR3 region: CAWSVRQQGGYEKLFF. The DNA of the CDR3 is TGTGCCTGGAGTGTACGGCAACAGGGAGGCTATGAAAAACTGTTTTTT. The V and J genes are TRBV30 and TRBJ1-4; possibly TRBD1 for D (6 bases). Germline V gene sequence: CDR1 GTSNPN, CDR2 SVGIG (reference sequence). This CDR3 region has 16 residues. V lost 0 bases and J lost 6, with 17 bases in between.

The V and J genes are TRBV3-1 (or the pseudogene TRBV3-2) and TRBJ1-1; the D is unclear. V gave up 1 base and J gave up 4 bases, with 16 bases separating them. The germline gives CDR1 LGHDT, CDR2 YNNKEL (reference sequence). This CDR3 region has 16 residues. CDR3 sequence: CASSQGQSRLSTEAFF. DNA of the CDR3: TGTGCCAGCAGCCAAGGACAATCGCGGTTGAGCACTGAAGCTTTCTTT.

This rearrangement joins TRBV11-2 to TRBJ2-4; tentatively, D is TRBD1 or TRBD2 (5 bases each). There are 14 residues in the CDR3. Germline V gene data show CDR1 as SGHAT and CDR2 as FQNNGV. V lost 5 bases to trimming and J lost 8 bases, with 16 bases between them. CDR3 sequence (DNA): TGTGCCAGCAGCCCCCTTCGACGAGGGGACATTCAGTACTTC. Amino acid sequence: CASSPLRRGDIQYF. The full variable domain, completed using reference TRBV11-2 and TRBJ2-4, is EAGVAQSPRYKIIEKRQSVAFWCNPISGHATLYWYQQILGQGPKLLIQFQNNGVVDDSQLPKDRFSAERLKGVDSTLKIQPAKLEDSAVYLCASSPLRRGDIQYFGAGTRLSVL.